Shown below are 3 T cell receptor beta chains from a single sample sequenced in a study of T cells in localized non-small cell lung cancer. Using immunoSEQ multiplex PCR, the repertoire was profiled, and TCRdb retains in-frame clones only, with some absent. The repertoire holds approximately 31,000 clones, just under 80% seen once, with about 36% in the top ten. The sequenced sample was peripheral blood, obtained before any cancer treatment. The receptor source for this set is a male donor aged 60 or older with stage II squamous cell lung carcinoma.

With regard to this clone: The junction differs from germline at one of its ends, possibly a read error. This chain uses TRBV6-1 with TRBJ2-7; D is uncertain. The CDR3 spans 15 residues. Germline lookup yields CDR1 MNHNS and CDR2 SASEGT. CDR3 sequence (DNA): TGTGCCAGCAGTGAAGCCTACGCGGTTTTCTACGGGCAGTACTTC. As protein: CASSEAYAVFYGQYF.

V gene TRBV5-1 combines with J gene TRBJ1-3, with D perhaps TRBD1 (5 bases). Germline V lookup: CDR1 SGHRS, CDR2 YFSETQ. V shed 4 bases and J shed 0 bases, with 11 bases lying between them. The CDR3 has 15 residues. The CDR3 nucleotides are TGCGCCAGCAGCCGGGACTCGAGCTCTGGAAACACCATATATTTT. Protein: CASSRDSSSGNTIYF.

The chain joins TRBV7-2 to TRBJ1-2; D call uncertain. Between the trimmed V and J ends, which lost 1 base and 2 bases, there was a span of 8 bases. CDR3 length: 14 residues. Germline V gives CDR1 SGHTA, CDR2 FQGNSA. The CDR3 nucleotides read TGTGCCAGCAGCTTAGGTCTCAGCAACTATGGCTACACCTTC. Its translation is CASSLGLSNYGYTF.